These 17 T cell receptor beta chains came from one sample sequenced in a study of shared clonotypes between healthy human individuals. Only in-frame clones appear in the TCRdb table, and some are missing; sequencing was by immunoSEQ multiplex PCR. Of 2 million to 2.5 million clones in the sample, about 94% are singletons; the top ten hold around 0.13%. Sequenced material: naive CD4+ T cells sorted from blood. This sample's subset: CD45RA+ positively selected. The receptor set was obtained from a man aged 18 to 35 in good health.

The rearrangement joins TRBV18 to TRBJ2-7; D not resolved. The ends were cut back, 3 bases at V and 4 bases at J, with 7 bases in the middle. The CDR3 has 12 amino acids. The germline gives CDR1 KGHSH, CDR2 LQKENI. For the CDR3, the DNA is TGTGCCAGCTCACCGCTGGAATACGAGCAGTACTTC. It codes for CASSPLEYEQYF.

This clone was counted only a few times. The chain couples TRBV7-9 to TRBJ1-2, with D possibly matching TRBD1 (5 bases). CDR1 is SEHNR, CDR2 FQNEAQ, per germline (reference sequence). CDR3 length: 12 amino acids. V shed 4 bases and J shed 7 bases, with 10 bases lying between them. For the CDR3, the DNA is TGTGCCAGCAGCTCGCAGGGCCTTGGCTACACCTTC. This gives the protein CASSSQGLGYTF.

V and J are TRBV6-1 and TRBJ1-2; D remains ambiguous. Germline V gene data show CDR1 as MNHNS and CDR2 as SASEGT. V lost 4 bases, J lost 8 bases, and 14 bases lay in between. There are 13 residues in the CDR3. CDR3 DNA sequence: TGTGCCAGCAGTGCCGAGATGTGGGGAGGCTACACCTTC. This gives the protein CASSAEMWGGYTF.

This chain links TRBV7-8 with TRBJ1-3; D not certain. Trimming removed 2 bases from V and 0 bases from J, with 5 bases in between. The CDR3 is 14 amino acids. Looked up from germline, CDR1 is SGHVS and CDR2 is FQNEAQ. The CDR3 spells CASSLSDSGNTIYF. CDR3 in DNA: TGTGCCAGCAGCTTATCGGACTCTGGAAACACCATATATTTT.

The chain joins TRBV18 to TRBJ1-3; D is unresolved. V lost 2 bases, J lost 0 bases, and 8 bases lay in between. Per the germline V gene, CDR1 is KGHSH and CDR2 is LQKENI. This CDR3 spans 15 amino acids. The CDR3 bases are TGTGCCAGCTCACCAAGGGCGGACTCTGGAAACACCATATATTTT. It codes for CASSPRADSGNTIYF.

This chain joins TRBV5-1 and TRBJ2-1, with D possibly TRBD2 on 5 matching bases. The germline gives CDR1 SGHRS, CDR2 YFSETQ. This CDR3 is built from 14 residues. The V end was cut by 4 bases, the J end by 7 bases, with 15 bases between. The CDR3 loop is CASSLLGSRNEQFF. CDR3 nucleotide sequence: TGCGCCAGCAGCCTCCTAGGGAGTAGGAATGAGCAGTTCTTC.

This clone was detected only once. The chain couples TRBV7-9 to TRBJ1-1; a weak D match, TRBD1 (6 bases). The germline V gene has CDR1 SEHNR and CDR2 FQNEAQ (reference sequence). The CDR3 extends over 13 amino acids. Trimming stripped 2 bases from V and 8 bases from J, with 12 bases between. In nucleotides, the CDR3 is TGTGCCAGCAGCTTAAACGTTGGGACAGAAGCTTTCTTT. Its translation is CASSLNVGTEAFF.

The rearrangement joins TRBV6-1 to TRBJ2-3, with TRBD1 as a possible D gene (5 bases). The V gene's germline CDR1 is MNHNS and CDR2 SASEGT. With 10 bases removed from V and 5 bases from J, the gap between germline ends came to 10 bases. The CDR3 covers 11 residues. The CDR3 here is CATQGGDTQYF. CDR3 sequence (DNA): TGTGCCACCCAGGGTGGAGATACGCAGTATTTT.

J is TRBJ2-7 and V is TRBV5-1, with D unresolved. Per the germline V gene, CDR1 is SGHRS and CDR2 is YFSETQ. V lost 0 bases to trimming and J lost 6 bases, with 13 bases between them. This CDR3 region has 14 residues. The CDR3, as DNA: TGCGCCAGCAGCTTGGACACGGTCTGGGGCGAGCAGTACTTC. As protein: CASSLDTVWGEQYF.

The CDR3 protein is CAWSVNLGDTEAFF. The CDR3 nucleotides are TGTGCCTGGAGTGTAAACCTCGGGGACACTGAAGCTTTCTTT. The V and J genes are TRBV30 and TRBJ1-1; D gene ambiguous. V lost 0 bases and J 3 bases, leaving 11 bases between the germline ends. Germline CDR1 reads GTSNPN; CDR2 reads SVGIG (reference sequence). The length of the CDR3 is 14 residues. The full variable domain, rest sourced from reference TRBV30 and TRBJ1-1, is SQTIHQWPATLVQPVGSPLSLECTVEGTSNPNLYWYRQAAGRGLQLLFYSVGIGQISSEVPQNLSASRPQDRQFILSSKKLLLSDSGFYLCAWSVNLGDTEAFFGQGTRLTVV.

This chain joins TRBV18 and TRBJ2-5; tentative D call: TRBD2 (5 bases). This CDR3 region has 14 residues. Trimming cost V 6 bases and J 5 bases, with 16 bases left between them. Per germline, CDR1 KGHSH and CDR2 LQKENI. This CDR3 is CASSLPGIAETQYF. CDR3 bases: TGTGCCAGCTCGCTCCCCGGGATCGCGGAGACCCAGTACTTC.

The chain has TRBV10-3 and TRBJ1-1; D remains unclear. Germline lookup yields CDR1 ENHRY and CDR2 SYGVKD. This CDR3 comprises 13 residues. The ends were cut back, 11 bases at V and 3 bases at J, with 16 bases in the middle. The CDR3 reads CASGGQLYTEAFF. CDR3 sequence (DNA): TGTGCCTCCGGAGGCCAGTTGTACACTGAAGCTTTCTTT.

This chain joins TRBV5-5 and TRBJ2-7; 7 bases match TRBD2. V shed 0 bases, J shed 6 bases, and the junction held 12 bases outside the gene matches. Germline lookup yields CDR1 SGHKS and CDR2 YYEKEE (reference sequence). The CDR3 covers 16 residues. DNA for the CDR3: TGTGCCAGCAGCTTGGGCCCCCTGGGCGGCGGGGGCGAGCAGTACTTC. It codes for CASSLGPLGGGGEQYF.

The chain is built from TRBV27 and TRBJ2-1, with D hard to call. The V gene's germline CDR1 is MNHEY and CDR2 SMNVEV (reference sequence). CDR3 length equals 13 residues. V was pared by 6 bases and J by 11 bases, with 17 bases between. The CDR3 sequence is CASRPRTAMKQFF. In DNA form, the CDR3 reads TGTGCCAGCAGGCCCCGGACGGCAATGAAGCAGTTCTTC.

The chain uses TRBV28 and TRBJ1-2; a possible D gene is TRBD1 (5 bases). V was shortened by 3 bases and J by 6 bases, with 11 bases between the two germline ends. Germline CDR1 and CDR2: MDHEN and SYDVKM. The CDR3 extends over 13 amino acids. CDR3 residues: CASSFAGRDGYTF. The CDR3 DNA follows: TGTGCCAGCAGTTTTGCCGGCAGGGATGGCTACACCTTC.

This chain uses TRBV27 with TRBJ2-7; possible D gene TRBD1, 6 bases. The CDR3 has 14 residues. Per the germline V gene, CDR1 is MNHEY and CDR2 is SMNVEV (reference sequence). The V gene lost 3 bases and the J gene lost 4 bases, with 13 bases spanning the gap. CDR3 sequence reads: CASSFQGPQYEQYF. The CDR3 DNA reads as TGTGCCAGCAGTTTTCAGGGGCCCCAGTACGAGCAGTACTTC.

The gene calls are TRBV25-1 and TRBJ2-7; 9 nucleotides line up with TRBD1. Germline values: CDR1 MGHDK, CDR2 SYGVNS. CDR3 length: 17 amino acids. With 4 bases clipped from V and 0 bases from J, the junction kept 10 bases outside the gene matches. CDR3 nucleotides: TGTGCCAGCAGTGCCTCCCCCGGGACAGGGAGCTCCTACGAGCAGTACTTC. This encodes CASSASPGTGSSYEQYF.